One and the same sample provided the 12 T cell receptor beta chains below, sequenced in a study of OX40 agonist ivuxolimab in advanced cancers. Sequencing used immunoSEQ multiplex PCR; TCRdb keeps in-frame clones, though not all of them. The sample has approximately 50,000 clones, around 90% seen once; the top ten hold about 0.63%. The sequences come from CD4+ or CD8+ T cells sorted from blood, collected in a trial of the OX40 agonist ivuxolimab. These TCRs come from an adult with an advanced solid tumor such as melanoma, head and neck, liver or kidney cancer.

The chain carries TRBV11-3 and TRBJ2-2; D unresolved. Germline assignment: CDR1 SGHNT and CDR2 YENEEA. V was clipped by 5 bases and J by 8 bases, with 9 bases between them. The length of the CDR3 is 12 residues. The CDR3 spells CASSTDSGELFF. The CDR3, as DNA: TGTGCCAGCAGCACAGACTCGGGGGAGCTGTTTTTT.

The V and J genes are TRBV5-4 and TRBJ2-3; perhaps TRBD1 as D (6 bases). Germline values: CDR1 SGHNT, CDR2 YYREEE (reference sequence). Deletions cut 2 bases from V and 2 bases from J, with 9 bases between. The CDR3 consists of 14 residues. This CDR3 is CASSLRTDTDTQYF. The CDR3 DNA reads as TGTGCCAGCAGCTTACGGACAGACACAGATACGCAGTATTTT.

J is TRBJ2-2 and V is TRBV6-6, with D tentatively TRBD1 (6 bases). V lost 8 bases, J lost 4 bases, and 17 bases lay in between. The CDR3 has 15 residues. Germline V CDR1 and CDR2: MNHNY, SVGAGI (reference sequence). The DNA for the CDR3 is TGTGCCAGCTACCGGACTGGGGGCGGCACCGGGGAGCTGTTTTTT. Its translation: CASYRTGGGTGELFF.

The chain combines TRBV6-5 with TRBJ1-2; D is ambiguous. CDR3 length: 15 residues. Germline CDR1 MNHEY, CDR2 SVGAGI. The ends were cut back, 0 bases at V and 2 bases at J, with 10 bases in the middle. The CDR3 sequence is CASSYSGSENYGYTF. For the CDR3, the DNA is TGTGCCAGCAGTTACTCGGGGTCAGAAAACTATGGCTACACCTTC.

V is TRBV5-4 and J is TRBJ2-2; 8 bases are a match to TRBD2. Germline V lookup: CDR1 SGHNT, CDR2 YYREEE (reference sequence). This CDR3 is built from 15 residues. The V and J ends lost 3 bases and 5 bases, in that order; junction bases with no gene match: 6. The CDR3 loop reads CASSWGLEQTGELFF. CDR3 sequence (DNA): TGTGCCAGCAGCTGGGGACTAGAGCAGACCGGGGAGCTGTTTTTT.

The CDR3 loop is CASSQGQGGRETQYF. The CDR3 DNA is TGTGCCAGCAGCCAAGGACAGGGGGGCCGGGAGACCCAGTACTTC. J is TRBJ2-5 and V is TRBV14; TRBD1 matches at 9 bases. The germline V gene has CDR1 SGHDN and CDR2 FVKESK. The trim removed 1 base at V and 5 bases at J, leaving 5 bases unmatched. This CDR3 has 15 amino acids.

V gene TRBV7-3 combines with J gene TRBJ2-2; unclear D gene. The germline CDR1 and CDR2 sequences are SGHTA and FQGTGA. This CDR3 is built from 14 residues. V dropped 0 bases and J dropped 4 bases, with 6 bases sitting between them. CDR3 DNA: TGTGCCAGCAGCTTAACGGGCGGCACCGGGGAGCTGTTTTTT. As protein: CASSLTGGTGELFF.

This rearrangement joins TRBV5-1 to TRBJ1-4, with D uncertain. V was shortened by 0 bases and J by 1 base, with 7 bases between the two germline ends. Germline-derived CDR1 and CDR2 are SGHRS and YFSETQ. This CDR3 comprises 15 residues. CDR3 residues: CASSLGLGTNEKLFF. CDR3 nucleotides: TGCGCCAGCAGCTTGGGGCTGGGAACTAATGAAAAACTGTTTTTT.

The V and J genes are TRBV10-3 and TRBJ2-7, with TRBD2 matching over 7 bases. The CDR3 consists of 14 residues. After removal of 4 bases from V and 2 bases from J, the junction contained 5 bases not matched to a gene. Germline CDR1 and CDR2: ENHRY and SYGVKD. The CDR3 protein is CAISGGGGAYEQYF. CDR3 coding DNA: TGTGCCATCAGTGGCGGGGGAGGTGCCTACGAGCAGTACTTC.

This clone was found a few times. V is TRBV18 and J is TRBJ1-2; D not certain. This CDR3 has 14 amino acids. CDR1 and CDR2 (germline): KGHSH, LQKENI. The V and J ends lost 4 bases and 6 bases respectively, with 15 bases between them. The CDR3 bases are TGTGCCAGCTCACGGACCGGCACACTGGATGGCTACACCTTC. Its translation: CASSRTGTLDGYTF.

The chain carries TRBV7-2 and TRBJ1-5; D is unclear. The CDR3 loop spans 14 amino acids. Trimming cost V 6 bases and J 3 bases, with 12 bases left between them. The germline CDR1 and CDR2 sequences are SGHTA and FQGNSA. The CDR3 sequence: CASSTGQNNQPQHF. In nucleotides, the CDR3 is TGTGCCAGCAGTACGGGCCAGAACAATCAGCCCCAGCATTTT.

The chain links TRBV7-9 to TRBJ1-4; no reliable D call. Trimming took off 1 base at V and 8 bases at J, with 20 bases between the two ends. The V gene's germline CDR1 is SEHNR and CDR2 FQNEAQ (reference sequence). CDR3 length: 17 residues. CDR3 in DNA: TGTGCCAGCAGCTTAGGCCCACCGGCTGGAGGAGAAGAAAAACTGTTTTTT. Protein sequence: CASSLGPPAGGEEKLFF.